One sample yielded the 3 T cell receptor beta chains listed below, sequenced in a study of T cell repertoires in cytomegalovirus infection (dated by TCRdb to about 2019). Data came from an Illumina HiSeq 1500. The public reads were quality trimmed at Q25 with fastp and then assembled into clones with MiXCR by TCRdb, keeping productive beta chains. Rows with a matching CDR3 protein are joined into one entry that keeps the most common DNA and genes. The sample table contains 200,000 to 300,000 distinct CDR3 sequences; only one count was recorded for 9% to 15% of them. Together, the top ten hold 1.5% to 2% of the sample. The sample comprised PBMCs. These receptors were collected from a human donor in good health (CMV status not recorded). Some clones in this sample may be carry-over from other donors' samples.

This clonotype was detected many times. V is TRBV7-2 and J is TRBJ2-3; D gene ambiguous. Germline V gene sequence: CDR1 SGHTA, CDR2 FQGNSA. The V end lost 6 bases, the J end lost 0 bases, and 19 bases lay between the germline ends. CDR3 length equals 17 residues. The CDR3 DNA reads TGTGCCAGCAGTAGGGCGTATCGGGTTATTAGCACAGATACGCAGTATTTT. It translates to CASSRAYRVISTDTQYF.

This clonotype was recorded at least ten times. The V gene is TRBV19, the J gene TRBJ1-4, with D perhaps TRBD1 (5 bases). The CDR3 has 14 amino acids. The ends were cut back, 5 bases at V and 6 bases at J, with 13 bases in the middle. The germline gives CDR1 LNHDA, CDR2 SQIVND (reference sequence). CDR3 region: CASSPRGMDEKLFF. CDR3 sequence (DNA): TGTGCCAGTAGTCCGAGGGGCATGGATGAAAAACTGTTTTTT.

This clonotype was seen at least ten times. The CDR3 DNA reads as TGTGCCAGCAGCCAGAGACAGGCTGGATTCGGTGAAGCTTTCTTT. This sequence encodes CASSQRQAGFGEAFF. The chain links TRBV7-2 to TRBJ1-1; D is perhaps TRBD1 (6 bases). There are 15 residues in the CDR3. Germline CDR1 SGHTA, CDR2 FQGNSA. Trimming removed 5 bases at V and 7 bases at J, with 20 bases between.